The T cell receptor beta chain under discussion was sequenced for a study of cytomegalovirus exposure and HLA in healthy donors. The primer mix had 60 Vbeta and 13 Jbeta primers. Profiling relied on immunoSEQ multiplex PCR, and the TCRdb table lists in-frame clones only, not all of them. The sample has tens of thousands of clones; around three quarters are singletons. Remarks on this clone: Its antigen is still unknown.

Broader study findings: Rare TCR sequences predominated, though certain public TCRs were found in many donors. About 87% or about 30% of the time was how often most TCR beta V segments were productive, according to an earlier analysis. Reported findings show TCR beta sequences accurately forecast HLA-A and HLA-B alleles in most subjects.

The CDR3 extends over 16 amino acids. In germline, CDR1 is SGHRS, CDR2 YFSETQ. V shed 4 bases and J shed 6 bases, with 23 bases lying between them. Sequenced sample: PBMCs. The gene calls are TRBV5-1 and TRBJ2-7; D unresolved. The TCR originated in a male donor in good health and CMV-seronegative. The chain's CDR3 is CASSPDMWSLTGEQYF. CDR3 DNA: TGCGCCAGCAGCCCGGATATGTGGAGCCTAACGGGCGAGCAGTACTTC. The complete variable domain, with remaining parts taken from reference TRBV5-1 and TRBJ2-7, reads KAGVTQTPRYLIKTRGQQVTLSCSPISGHRSVSWYQQTPGQGLQFLFEYFSETQRNKGNFPGRFSGRQFSNSRSEMNVSTLELGDSALYLCASSPDMWSLTGEQYFGPGTRLTVT.